This T cell receptor beta chain derives from a study of shared clonotypes between healthy human individuals. In the case of this clone: Other DNA sequences in this sample translate to the same CDR3.

Data came from immunoSEQ multiplex PCR; TCRdb stores just in-frame clones and leaves some out. The sample records 2,500,000 or so clones, over 85% being singletons. The sequenced sample was naive CD4+ T cells from PBMCs. Subset: CD45RA+ positively selected. The receptor was derived from a man between 18 and 35 years old in good health. Some clones in this sample may be carry-over from other donors' samples.

CDR3 protein: CASSPVQETQYF. CDR3 DNA sequence: TGTGCCAGCTCCCCGGTTCAGGAGACCCAGTACTTC. This chain joins TRBV18 and TRBJ2-5; no firm D call. Per germline, CDR1 KGHSH and CDR2 LQKENI. V lost 6 bases and J lost 5, with 10 bases in between. The CDR3 contains 12 residues.